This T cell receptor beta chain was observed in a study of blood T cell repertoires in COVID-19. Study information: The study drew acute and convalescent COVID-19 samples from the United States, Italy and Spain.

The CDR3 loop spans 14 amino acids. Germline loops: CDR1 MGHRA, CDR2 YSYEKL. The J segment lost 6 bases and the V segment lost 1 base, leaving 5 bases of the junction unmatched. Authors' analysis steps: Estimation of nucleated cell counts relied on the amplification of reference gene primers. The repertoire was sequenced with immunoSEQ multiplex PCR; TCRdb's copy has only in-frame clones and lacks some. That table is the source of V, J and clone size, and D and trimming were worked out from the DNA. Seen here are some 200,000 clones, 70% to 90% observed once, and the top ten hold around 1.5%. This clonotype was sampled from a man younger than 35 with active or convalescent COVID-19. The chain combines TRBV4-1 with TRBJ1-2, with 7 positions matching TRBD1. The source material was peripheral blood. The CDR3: CASSQGGQKNGYTF. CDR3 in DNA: TGCGCCAGCAGCCAAGGGGGACAGAAGAATGGCTACACCTTC.